The 26 T cell receptor beta chains listed next were all sequenced from one sample in a study of CD8 T cells in Susac syndrome. Random hexamers were used to reverse transcribe about 0.5 to 1 ug of RNA. TCRdb reanalysed the immunoSEQ multiplex PCR reads using MiXCR and keeps one entry per CDR3 protein. In the table there are 100,000 to 150,000 distinct CDR3 sequences, just under 95% of which are singletons. Material for sequencing was CD8+ T cells from PBMCs. The receptors originated from a human donor with Susac syndrome.

V and J are TRBV29-1 and TRBJ1-5; maybe TRBD1 (5 bases). This CDR3 spans 14 amino acids. V was shortened by 0 bases and J by 4 bases, with 10 bases between the two germline ends. Germline CDR1 and CDR2: SQVTM and ANQGSEA. CDR3 sequence reads: CSVEDGGGNQPQHF. CDR3 sequence (DNA): TGCAGCGTTGAAGATGGGGGTGGGAATCAGCCCCAGCATTTT.

The genes are TRBV6-2 or TRBV6-3 and TRBJ2-5; possibly TRBD1 or TRBD2 for D (6 bases each). This CDR3 comprises 17 residues. Trimming removed 5 bases at V and 5 bases at J, with 24 bases between. Germline V gives CDR1 MNHEY, CDR2 SVGEGT. DNA of the CDR3: TGTGCCAGCAGTCACACCCGCGGGATGGACAGCGGCGAGACCCAGTACTTC. Its protein is CASSHTRGMDSGETQYF.

V usage is TRBV25-1 and J usage is TRBJ1-1; D possibly corresponds to TRBD1 (6 bases). This CDR3 comprises 13 residues. CDR1 is MGHDK and CDR2 is SYGVNS in the germline V gene. Trimming shortened V by 1 base and J by 6 bases, and 9 bases separated the two germline ends. CDR3 DNA: TGTGCCAGCAGTGAATTGGGACAACCTGAAGCTTTCTTT. Its protein product is CASSELGQPEAFF.

This chain connects TRBV2 to TRBJ1-2, with a tentative D call TRBD1 (5 bases). This CDR3 contains 14 residues. V was cut by 6 bases and J by 4 bases, with 15 bases left in between. Germline CDR1 SNHLY, CDR2 FYNNEI. Here the CDR3 DNA reads TGTGCCAGCAGAGATTCCGGGACCAGCTATGGCTACACCTTC. It codes for CASRDSGTSYGYTF.

J is TRBJ2-7 and V is TRBV6-5; 13 bases agree with TRBD2. V gave up 7 bases and J gave up 7 bases; unmatched junction bases: 7. The germline V gene encodes CDR1 MNHEY and CDR2 SVGAGI. The CDR3 is 14 residues long. The CDR3 here is CASTGTSGMLEQYF. In DNA, the CDR3 is TGTGCCAGCACCGGGACTAGCGGGATGTTGGAGCAGTACTTC.

The chain carries TRBV19 and TRBJ2-7, with no clear D. Germline V gives CDR1 LNHDA, CDR2 SQIVND (reference sequence). V was clipped by 4 bases and J by 3 bases, with 10 bases between them. The CDR3 totals 13 residues. The CDR3 nucleotides are TGTGCCAGTAGTAAGTCGAAGGACTACGAGCAGTACTTC. Residues: CASSKSKDYEQYF.

The chain links TRBV18 to TRBJ2-6; unclear D gene. CDR3 length: 16 residues. V dropped 0 bases and J dropped 2 bases, with 8 bases sitting between them. CDR1 and CDR2 from the germline V gene are KGHSH and LQKENI. The CDR3 spells CASSPPGYPGANVLTF. CDR3 nucleotide sequence: TGTGCCAGCTCACCACCGGGTTATCCTGGGGCCAACGTCCTGACTTTC.

J is TRBJ2-7 and V is TRBV5-1, with D maybe TRBD2 (7 bases). In germline, CDR1 is SGHRS, CDR2 YFSETQ. The CDR3 has 14 amino acids. Trimming took 0 bases from V and 5 from J, leaving 12 bases between them. The CDR3 protein is CASSLAGGKDEQYF. CDR3 sequence (DNA): TGCGCCAGCAGCTTGGCGGGGGGCAAGGACGAGCAGTACTTC.

The V gene is TRBV7-9, the J gene TRBJ2-5; TRBD1 agrees at 9 bases. CDR3 size: 16 residues. Germline V gene sequence: CDR1 SEHNR, CDR2 FQNEAQ (reference sequence). The junction had 7 bases not matched to a gene; V was cut back by 3 bases and J by 2 bases. In DNA, the CDR3 is TGTGCCAGCAGCTTCCGCCGGGACAGGGAACAAGAGACCCAGTACTTC. This sequence encodes CASSFRRDREQETQYF.

The chain is built from TRBV7-9 and TRBJ2-7, with D perhaps TRBD1 or TRBD2 (5 bases each). This CDR3 is 14 amino acids long. Germline V gene data show CDR1 as SEHNR and CDR2 as FQNEAQ (reference sequence). Trimming took 7 bases from V and 2 from J, leaving 15 bases between them. CDR3 protein: CASNNGDGPYEQYF. In DNA form, the CDR3 reads TGTGCCAGCAATAACGGGGACGGACCCTACGAGCAGTACTTC.

This chain uses TRBV5-1 with TRBJ1-1; D not resolved. From germline, CDR1 is SGHRS and CDR2 YFSETQ. V dropped 0 bases and J dropped 8 bases, with 8 bases sitting between them. The CDR3 has 12 residues. This CDR3 is CASSLVGEEAFF. The CDR3 DNA sequence: TGCGCCAGCAGCTTGGTCGGGGAGGAAGCTTTCTTT.

The chain recombines TRBV5-4 with TRBJ2-1; tentatively, D is TRBD2 (6 bases). This CDR3 has 15 amino acids. Germline V gives CDR1 SGHNT, CDR2 YYREEE (reference sequence). Trimming pared 2 bases from V and 2 bases from J, leaving 11 bases between. This CDR3 reads CASSFLGGAYNEQFF. The CDR3 DNA is TGTGCCAGCAGCTTTTTGGGGGGTGCCTACAATGAGCAGTTCTTC.

Concerning this clonotype itself: This is likely a read error, given that the CDR3 carries no conserved phenylalanine or tryptophan at its end. The DNA is omitted, as the CDR3 cannot be located on it reliably, and the CDR3 follows TCRdb's listing. The chain combines TRBV27 with TRBJ2-1; the table's D call, TRBD2, has no DNA check behind it. The CDR3 has 9 amino acids, counting both end residues. CDR1 is MNHEY and CDR2 is SMNVEV in the germline V gene (reference sequence). CDR3: CANGTTASV.

This chain links TRBV5-4 with TRBJ1-1; D gene uncertain. With 0 bases removed from V and 6 bases from J, the gap between germline ends came to 9 bases. The length of the CDR3 is 13 residues. From germline, CDR1 is SGHNT and CDR2 YYREEE (reference sequence). This CDR3 is CASSLVSEPEAFF. CDR3 nucleotide sequence: TGTGCCAGCAGCTTGGTGTCAGAGCCTGAAGCTTTCTTT.

This chain uses TRBV6-5 with TRBJ2-7, with unresolved D. In germline, CDR1 is MNHEY, CDR2 SVGAGI. The CDR3 contains 16 residues. V shed 0 bases and J shed 3 bases, with 15 bases lying between them. CDR3 loop: CASSYSAGKLFYEQYF. Written as DNA, the CDR3 is TGTGCCAGCAGTTACTCAGCAGGCAAGTTATTCTACGAGCAGTACTTC.

The rearrangement joins TRBV5-6 to TRBJ1-1, with D tentatively TRBD1 (5 bases). Between the trimmed V and J ends, which lost 1 base and 4 bases, there was a span of 17 bases. This CDR3 has 16 residues. The germline V gene encodes CDR1 SGHDT and CDR2 YYEEEE. Written as DNA, the CDR3 is TGTGCCAGCAGCTTGTTCGGGGTAGGGGTAGGCACTGAAGCTTTCTTT. It specifies CASSLFGVGVGTEAFF.

V usage is TRBV12-3 or TRBV12-4 and J usage is TRBJ2-2; a weak D match, TRBD2 (7 bases). The CDR3 is 15 amino acids. V shed 7 bases and J shed 6 bases, with 18 bases lying between them. The CDR3: CASKLGGGAAGELFF. The CDR3 DNA is TGTGCCAGCAAATTGGGAGGGGGGGCCGCCGGGGAGCTGTTTTTT.

V is TRBV29-1 and J is TRBJ2-7, with TRBD1 identical over 9 bases. The length of the CDR3 is 15 residues. The germline V gene encodes CDR1 SQVTM and CDR2 ANQGSEA. The V gene end was trimmed by 3 bases and the J gene end by 0 bases; junction bases not matched to a gene: 6. The CDR3 reads CSVEGTGSLSYEQYF. The CDR3 DNA is TGCAGCGTTGAGGGGACAGGGTCCCTCTCCTACGAGCAGTACTTC.

This chain joins TRBV29-1 and TRBJ2-5, with TRBD1 identical over 9 bases. Germline trimming cut 0 bases from V and 4 bases from J; bases unmatched to any gene: 12. Germline assignment: CDR1 SQVTM and CDR2 ANQGSEA. CDR3 size: 17 residues. This CDR3 reads CSVEDPLPGQGRETQYF. As DNA, the CDR3 is TGCAGCGTTGAAGATCCCCTCCCGGGACAGGGAAGAGAGACCCAGTACTTC.

The rearrangement links TRBV20-1 to TRBJ2-3, with 8 bases lining up with TRBD2. Trimming removed 0 bases from V and 2 bases from J; junction bases left unmatched: 4. Germline loops: CDR1 DFQATT, CDR2 SNEGSKA (reference sequence). This CDR3 region has 15 residues. CDR3 amino acids: CSAREIAGSTDTQYF. In nucleotides, the CDR3 is TGCAGTGCTAGAGAGATAGCGGGGTCCACAGATACGCAGTATTTT.

This clonotype was recorded only once. V gene TRBV21-1 combines with J gene TRBJ2-7; the DNA was not compared with TRBD1, the D call given in the table. TRBV21-1 is reported as a pseudogene. The CDR3 extends over 15 amino acids. The CDR3 sequence: CASTLIRDGSYEQYF. The CDR3 DNA reads as TGTGCCAGCACTCTAATCCGGGACGGTTCCTACGAGCAGTACTTC.

The rearrangement uses TRBV5-4 and TRBJ2-7, with D possibly being TRBD2 (5 bases). Trimming cost V 4 bases and J 0 bases, with 8 bases left between them. This CDR3 spans 13 amino acids. Germline lookup yields CDR1 SGHNT and CDR2 YYREEE (reference sequence). CDR3 nucleotides: TGTGCCAGCAGCAACGGACTCTCCTACGAGCAGTACTTC. Protein: CASSNGLSYEQYF. Together with reference TRBV5-4 and TRBJ2-7, the CDR3 gives the full variable domain: ETGVTQSPTHLIKTRGQQVTLRCSSQSGHNTVSWYQQALGQGPQFIFQYYREEENGRGNFPPRFSGLQFPNYSSELNVNALELDDSALYLCASSNGLSYEQYFGPGTRLTVT.

The chain joins TRBV29-1 to TRBJ1-1, with TRBD1 as a possible D gene (5 bases). Trimming left V 0 bases short and J 3 bases short, with 17 bases between. The CDR3 consists of 16 residues. Germline CDR1 reads SQVTM; CDR2 reads ANQGSEA. The CDR3 loop reads CSVEDVEGKGDTEAFF. The CDR3 nucleotides read TGCAGCGTTGAAGACGTCGAGGGTAAAGGGGACACTGAAGCTTTCTTT.

The CDR3 nucleotides read TGTGCCACCCGACAGGGGGGGAACATTCAGTACTTC. As protein: CATRQGGNIQYF. The chain links TRBV6-5 to TRBJ2-4; 9 bases map to TRBD1. J lost 7 bases, V lost 10 bases, and 5 bases had no gene match. The germline V gene encodes CDR1 MNHEY and CDR2 SVGAGI. The CDR3 totals 12 residues.

This rearrangement joins TRBV12-3 or TRBV12-4 to TRBJ1-2; no firm D call. The CDR3 extends over 14 amino acids. V shed 3 bases and J shed 2 bases, with 10 bases lying between them. In DNA, the CDR3 is TGTGCCAGCAGTTTTCGGGTGACCAACTATGGCTACACCTTC. Amino acid sequence: CASSFRVTNYGYTF.

This sequence joins TRBV6-5 and TRBJ1-1; D is unclear. The V and J ends lost 0 bases and 1 base respectively, with 9 bases between them. The CDR3 contains 15 residues. The germline V gene encodes CDR1 MNHEY and CDR2 SVGAGI. This CDR3 reads CASSYSPGPNTEAFF. Here the CDR3 DNA reads TGTGCCAGCAGTTACTCCCCAGGCCCGAACACTGAAGCTTTCTTT.